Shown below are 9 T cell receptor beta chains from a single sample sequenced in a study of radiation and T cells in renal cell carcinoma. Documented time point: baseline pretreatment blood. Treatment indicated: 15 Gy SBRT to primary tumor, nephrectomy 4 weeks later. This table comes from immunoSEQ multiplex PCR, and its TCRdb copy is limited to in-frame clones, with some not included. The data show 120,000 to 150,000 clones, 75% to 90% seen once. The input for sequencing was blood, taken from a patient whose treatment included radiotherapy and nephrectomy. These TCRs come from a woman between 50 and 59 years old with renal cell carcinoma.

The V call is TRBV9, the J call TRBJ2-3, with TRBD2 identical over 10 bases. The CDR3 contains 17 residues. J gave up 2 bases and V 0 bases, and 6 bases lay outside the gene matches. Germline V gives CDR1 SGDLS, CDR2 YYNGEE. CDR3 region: CASSVEGTSGNTDTQYF. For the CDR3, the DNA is TGTGCCAGCAGCGTAGAAGGAACTAGCGGGAACACAGATACGCAGTATTTT.

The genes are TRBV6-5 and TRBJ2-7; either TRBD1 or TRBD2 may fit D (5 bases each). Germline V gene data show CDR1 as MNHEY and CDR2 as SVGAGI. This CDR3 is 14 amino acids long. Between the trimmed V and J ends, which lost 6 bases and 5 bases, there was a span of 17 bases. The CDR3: CASSTSGLGDEQYF. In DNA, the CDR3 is TGTGCCAGCAGCACTTCAGGGTTGGGGGACGAGCAGTACTTC.

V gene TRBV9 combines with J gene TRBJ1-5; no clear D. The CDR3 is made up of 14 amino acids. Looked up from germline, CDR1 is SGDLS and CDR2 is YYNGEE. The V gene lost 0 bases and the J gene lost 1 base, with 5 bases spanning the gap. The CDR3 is CASSVDPSNQPQHF. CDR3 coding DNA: TGTGCCAGCAGCGTAGATCCCAGCAATCAGCCCCAGCATTTT. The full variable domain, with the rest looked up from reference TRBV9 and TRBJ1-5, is DSGVTQTPKHLITATGQRVTLRCSPRSGDLSVYWYQQSLDQGLQFLIQYYNGEERAKGNILERFSAQQFPDLHSELNLSSLELGDSALYFCASSVDPSNQPQHFGDGTRLSIL.

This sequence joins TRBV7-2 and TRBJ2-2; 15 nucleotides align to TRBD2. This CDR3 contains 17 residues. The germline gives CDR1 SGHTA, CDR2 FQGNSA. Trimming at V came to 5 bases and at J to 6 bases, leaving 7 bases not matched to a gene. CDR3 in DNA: TGTGCCAGCAGCCAAGGACTAGCGGGAGGGCTTCCCGGGGAGCTGTTTTTT. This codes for CASSQGLAGGLPGELFF.

CDR3 loop: CASSFTKQETQYF. The DNA for the CDR3 is TGTGCCAGCAGCTTCACTAAACAAGAGACCCAGTACTTC. The rearrangement joins TRBV7-6 to TRBJ2-5, with D uncertain. The germline V gene has CDR1 SGHVS and CDR2 FNYEAQ. The CDR3 runs to 13 residues. V was pared by 3 bases and J by 2 bases, with 7 bases between.

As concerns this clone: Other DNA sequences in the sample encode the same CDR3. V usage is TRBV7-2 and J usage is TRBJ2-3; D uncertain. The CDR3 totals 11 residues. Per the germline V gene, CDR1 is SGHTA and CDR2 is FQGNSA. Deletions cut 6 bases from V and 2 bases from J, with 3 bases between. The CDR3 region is CASSPTDTQYF. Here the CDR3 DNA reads TGTGCCAGCAGTCCCACAGATACGCAGTATTTT.

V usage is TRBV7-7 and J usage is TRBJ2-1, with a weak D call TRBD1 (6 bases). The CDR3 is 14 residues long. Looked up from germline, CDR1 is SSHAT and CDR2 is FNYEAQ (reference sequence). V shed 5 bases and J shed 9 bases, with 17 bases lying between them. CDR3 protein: CASSHSAGAAEQFF. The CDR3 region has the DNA TGTGCCAGCAGCCACAGCGCAGGGGCGGCTGAGCAGTTCTTC.

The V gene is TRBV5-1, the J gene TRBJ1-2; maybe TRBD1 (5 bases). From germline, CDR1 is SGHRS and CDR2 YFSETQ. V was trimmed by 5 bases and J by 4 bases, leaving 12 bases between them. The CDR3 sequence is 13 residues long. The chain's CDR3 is CASSATGGYGYTF. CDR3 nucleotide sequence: TGCGCCAGCAGTGCAACCGGGGGCTATGGCTACACCTTC.

The CDR3 nucleotides read TGTGCCAGCAGCAACCGGGACAGGATTTCCTACGAGCAGTACTTC. This codes for CASSNRDRISYEQYF. The rearrangement joins TRBV7-2 to TRBJ2-7; 8 nucleotides line up with TRBD1. The CDR3 runs to 15 residues. V was pared by 5 bases and J by 1 base, with 7 bases of the junction left unmatched. The germline gives CDR1 SGHTA, CDR2 FQGNSA.